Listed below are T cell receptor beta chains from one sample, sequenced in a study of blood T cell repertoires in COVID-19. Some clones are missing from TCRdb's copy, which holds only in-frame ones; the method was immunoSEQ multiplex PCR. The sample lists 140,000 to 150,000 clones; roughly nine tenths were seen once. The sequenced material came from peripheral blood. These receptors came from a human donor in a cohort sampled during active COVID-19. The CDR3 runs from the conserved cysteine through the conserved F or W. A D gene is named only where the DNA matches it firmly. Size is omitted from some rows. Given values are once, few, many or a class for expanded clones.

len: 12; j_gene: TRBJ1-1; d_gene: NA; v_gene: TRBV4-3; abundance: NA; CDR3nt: TGCGCCAGCAGCCAAGGAGGTTTGGAAGCTTTCTTT; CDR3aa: CASSQGGLEAFF
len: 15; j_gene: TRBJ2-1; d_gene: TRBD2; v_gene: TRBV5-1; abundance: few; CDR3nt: TGCGCCAGCAGCTTCACTAGCGGGGAGGACAATGAGCAGTTCTTC; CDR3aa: CASSFTSGEDNEQFF
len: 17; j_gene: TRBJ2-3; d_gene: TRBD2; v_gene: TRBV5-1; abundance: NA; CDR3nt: TGCGCCAGCAGCTTGGAAGTAGCGGGGGAAAGCACAGATACGCAGTATTTT; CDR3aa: CASSLEVAGESTDTQYF
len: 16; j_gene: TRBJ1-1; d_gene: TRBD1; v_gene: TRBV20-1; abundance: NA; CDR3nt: TGCAGTGCTAGTGATCGGACAGGCAGATCGAACACTGAAGCTTTCTTT; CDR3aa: CSASDRTGRSNTEAFF
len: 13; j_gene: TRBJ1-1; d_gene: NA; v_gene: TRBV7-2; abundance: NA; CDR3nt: TGTGCCAGCAGCTCAGGACAGCACACTGAAGCTTTCTTT; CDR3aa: CASSSGQHTEAFF
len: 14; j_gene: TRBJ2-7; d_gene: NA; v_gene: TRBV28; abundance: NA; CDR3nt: TGTGCCAGCAGCCAGGTGGGCAGGGCCTACGAGCAGTACTTC; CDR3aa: CASSQVGRAYEQYF
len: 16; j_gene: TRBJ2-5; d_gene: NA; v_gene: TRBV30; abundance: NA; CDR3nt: TGTGCCTGGAGTCTTGCCCGGGGGGCGGGGGAAGAGACCCAGTACTTC; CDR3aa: CAWSLARGAGEETQYF
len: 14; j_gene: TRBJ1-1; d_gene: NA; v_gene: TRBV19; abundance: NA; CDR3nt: TGTGCCAGTAGTAAGGGCAGGGCGGACACTGAAGCTTTCTTT; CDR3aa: CASSKGRADTEAFF
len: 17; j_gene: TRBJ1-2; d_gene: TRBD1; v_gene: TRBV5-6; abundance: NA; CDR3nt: TGTGCCAGCAGCTTGGGATCTGCTCACCGGGACAGCTATGGCTACACCTTC; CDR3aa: CASSLGSAHRDSYGYTF
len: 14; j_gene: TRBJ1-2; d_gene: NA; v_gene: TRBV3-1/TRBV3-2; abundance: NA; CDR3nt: TGTGCCAGCAGCCAAGGGTCGCGGATCTATGGCTACACCTTC; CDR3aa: CASSQGSRIYGYTF
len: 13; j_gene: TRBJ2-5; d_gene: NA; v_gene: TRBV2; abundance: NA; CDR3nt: TGTGCCAGCAGTAGGGGGTCTGGGGAGACCCAGTACTTC; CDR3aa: CASSRGSGETQYF
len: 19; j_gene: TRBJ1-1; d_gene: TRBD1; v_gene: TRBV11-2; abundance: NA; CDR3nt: TGTGCCAGCAGCTACCGGGACGGAGCGTTAGGGGGCACGAACACTGAAGCTTTCTTT; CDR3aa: CASSYRDGALGGTNTEAFF
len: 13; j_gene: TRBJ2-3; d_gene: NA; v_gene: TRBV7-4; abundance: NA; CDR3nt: TGTGCCAGCAGTCTAAAAGCGGCAGATACGCAGTATTTT; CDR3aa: CASSLKAADTQYF
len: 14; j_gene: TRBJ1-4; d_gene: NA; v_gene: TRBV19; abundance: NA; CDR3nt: TGTGCCAGTAGTCCGGGGGTTAATAATGAAAAACTGTTTTTT; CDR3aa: CASSPGVNNEKLFF
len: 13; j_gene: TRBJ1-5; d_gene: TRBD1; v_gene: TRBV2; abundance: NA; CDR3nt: TGTGCCAGCAGTCCCGGGACAGAACAGCCCCAGCATTTT; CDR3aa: CASSPGTEQPQHF
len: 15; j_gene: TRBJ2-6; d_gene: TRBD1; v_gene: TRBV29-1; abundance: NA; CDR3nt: TGCAGCGCAACAGGGGGCAGCTCTGGGGCCAACGTCCTGACTTTC; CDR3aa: CSATGGSSGANVLTF
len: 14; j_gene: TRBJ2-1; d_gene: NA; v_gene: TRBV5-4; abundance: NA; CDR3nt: TGTGCCAGCAGCTTTCTAGGGGCCTACAATGAGCAGTTCTTC; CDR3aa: CASSFLGAYNEQFF
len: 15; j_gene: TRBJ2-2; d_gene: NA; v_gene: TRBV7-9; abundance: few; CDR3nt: TGTGCCAGCAGCTTAGCCGGTTACAACACCGGGGAGCTGTTTTTT; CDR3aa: CASSLAGYNTGELFF
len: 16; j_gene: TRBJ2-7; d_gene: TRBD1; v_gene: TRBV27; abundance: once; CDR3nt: TGTGCCAGCAGTTTTTCACACGGGACAGTCTCCTACGAGCAGTACTTC; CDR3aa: CASSFSHGTVSYEQYF
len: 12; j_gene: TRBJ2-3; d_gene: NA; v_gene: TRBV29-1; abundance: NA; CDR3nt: TGCAGCGTTGAAGATCCCGGAGATACGCAGTATTTT; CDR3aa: CSVEDPGDTQYF
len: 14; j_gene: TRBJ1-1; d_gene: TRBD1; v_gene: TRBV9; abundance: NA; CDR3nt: TGTGCCAGCAGCTCCGGGGGGACAGGGGGAGAAGCTTTCTTT; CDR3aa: CASSSGGTGGEAFF
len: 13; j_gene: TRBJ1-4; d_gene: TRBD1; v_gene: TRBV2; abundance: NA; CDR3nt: TGTGCCAGCAGTGGACAGGGGGCGAGAAAACTGTTTTTT; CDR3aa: CASSGQGARKLFF
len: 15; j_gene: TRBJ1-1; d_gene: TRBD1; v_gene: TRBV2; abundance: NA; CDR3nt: TGTGCCAGCAGTGGGGGGACAGGAGCGAACACTGAAGCTTTCTTT; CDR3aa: CASSGGTGANTEAFF
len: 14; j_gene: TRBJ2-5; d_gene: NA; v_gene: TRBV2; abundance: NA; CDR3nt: TGTGCCAGCAGTCCCGACAGGAGTCAAGAGACCCAGTACTTC; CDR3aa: CASSPDRSQETQYF
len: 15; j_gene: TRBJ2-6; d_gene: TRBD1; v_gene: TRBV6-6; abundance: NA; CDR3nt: TGTGCCAGCAGTACCTGGACAGGGATAGCCAACGTCCTGACTTTC; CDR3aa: CASSTWTGIANVLTF
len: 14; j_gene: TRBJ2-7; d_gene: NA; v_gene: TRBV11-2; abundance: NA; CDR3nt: TGTGCCAGCAGCTTCACTAGGGGGGGCCACGAGCAGTACTTC; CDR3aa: CASSFTRGGHEQYF
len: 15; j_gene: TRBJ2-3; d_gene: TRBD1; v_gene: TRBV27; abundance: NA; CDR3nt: TGTGCCAGCAGTCTACGGGACAGCGTCACAGATACGCAGTATTTT; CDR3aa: CASSLRDSVTDTQYF
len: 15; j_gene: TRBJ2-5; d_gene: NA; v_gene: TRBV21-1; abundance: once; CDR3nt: TGTGCCAGCAGCAAGACTAGCGGGGGGGCAGAGACCCAGTACTTC; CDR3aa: CASSKTSGGAETQYF
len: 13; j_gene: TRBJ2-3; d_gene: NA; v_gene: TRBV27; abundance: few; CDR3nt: TGTGCCAGCAGTTTTGAGTATTCAGATACGCAGTATTTT; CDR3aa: CASSFEYSDTQYF
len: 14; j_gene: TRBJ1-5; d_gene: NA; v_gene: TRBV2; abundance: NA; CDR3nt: TGTGCCAGCAGTCCAACAGGGCGCAATCAGCCCCAGCATTTT; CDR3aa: CASSPTGRNQPQHF
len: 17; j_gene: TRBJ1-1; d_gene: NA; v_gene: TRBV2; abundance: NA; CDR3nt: TGTGCCAGCAGTGGGATTTCCGGGACAAGAAGGGACACTGAAGCTTTCTTT; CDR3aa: CASSGISGTRRDTEAFF
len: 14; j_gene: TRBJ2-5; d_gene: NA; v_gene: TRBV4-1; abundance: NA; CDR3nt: TGCGCCAGCAGCCAGCGCAGGGAAATCGAGACCCAGTACTTC; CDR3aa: CASSQRREIETQYF
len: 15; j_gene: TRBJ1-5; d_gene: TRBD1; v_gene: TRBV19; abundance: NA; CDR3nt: TGTGCCAGTAGTACTGGGACAGGGGACGATCAGCCCCAGCATTTT; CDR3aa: CASSTGTGDDQPQHF
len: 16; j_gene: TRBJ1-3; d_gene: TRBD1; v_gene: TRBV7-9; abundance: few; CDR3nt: TGTGCCAGCAGCTCGGGACAGGGGGCCTCTGGAAACACCATATATTTT; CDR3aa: CASSSGQGASGNTIYF
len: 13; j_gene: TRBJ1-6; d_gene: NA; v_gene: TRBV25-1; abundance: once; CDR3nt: TGTGCCAGCAGTCGCTCGGGGGATTCACCCCTCCACTTT; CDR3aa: CASSRSGDSPLHF
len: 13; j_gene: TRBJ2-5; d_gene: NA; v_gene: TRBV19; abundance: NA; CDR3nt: TGTGCCAGTAGTGTGGACAGCCAAGAGACCCAGTACTTC; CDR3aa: CASSVDSQETQYF
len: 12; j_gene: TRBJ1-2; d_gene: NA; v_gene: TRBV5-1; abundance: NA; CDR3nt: TGCGCCAGCAGCTTGGACTTCTATGGCTACACCTTC; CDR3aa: CASSLDFYGYTF
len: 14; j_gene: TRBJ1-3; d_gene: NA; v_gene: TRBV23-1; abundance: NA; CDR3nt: TGCGCCAGCAGTGATGACAGGAAACCGGACACCATATATTTT; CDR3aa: CASSDDRKPDTIYF
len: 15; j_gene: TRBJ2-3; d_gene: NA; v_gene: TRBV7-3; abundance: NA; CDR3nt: TGTGCCAGCAGCTTACTAGGCGGTAATATAGATACGCAGTATTTT; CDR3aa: CASSLLGGNIDTQYF
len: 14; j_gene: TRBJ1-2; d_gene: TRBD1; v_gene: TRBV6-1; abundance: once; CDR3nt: TGTGCCAGCAGTGAGGGTGCAGGGGGCTATGGCTACACCTTC; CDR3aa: CASSEGAGGYGYTF
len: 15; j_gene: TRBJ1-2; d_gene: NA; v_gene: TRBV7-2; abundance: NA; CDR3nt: TGTGCCAGCAGCTTAGGTTTTGGGACTACCTATGGCTACACCTTC; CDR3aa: CASSLGFGTTYGYTF
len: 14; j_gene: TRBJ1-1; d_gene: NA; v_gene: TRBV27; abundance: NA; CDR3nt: TGTGCCAGCAGCCCTACAGGGCCGAACACTGAAGCTTTCTTT; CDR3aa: CASSPTGPNTEAFF
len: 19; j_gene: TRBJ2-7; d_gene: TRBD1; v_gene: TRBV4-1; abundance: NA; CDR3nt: TGCGCCAGCAGCCAACCTAAACCCGGGACAGGGCCGAGCTCCTACGAGCAGTACTTC; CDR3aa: CASSQPKPGTGPSSYEQYF
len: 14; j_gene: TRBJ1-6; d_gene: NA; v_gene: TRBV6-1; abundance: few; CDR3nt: TGTGCCAGCAGTGAATCACAGGGTTATTCACCCCTCCACTTT; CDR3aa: CASSESQGYSPLHF
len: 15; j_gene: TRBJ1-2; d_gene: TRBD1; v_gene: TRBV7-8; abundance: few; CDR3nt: TGTGCCAGCAGCCTACGTCGACAGGGATCCTATGGCTACACCTTC; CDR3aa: CASSLRRQGSYGYTF
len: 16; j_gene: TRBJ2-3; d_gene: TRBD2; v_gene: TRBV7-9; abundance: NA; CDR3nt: TGTGCCAGCAGCACCGACGGGGGGGTCCGCACAGATACGCAGTATTTT; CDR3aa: CASSTDGGVRTDTQYF
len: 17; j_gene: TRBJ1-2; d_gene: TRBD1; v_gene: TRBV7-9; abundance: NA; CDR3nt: TGTGCCAGCAGCTGGTCCGGACAGGGCAAACAGGGGGATGGCTACACCTTC; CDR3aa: CASSWSGQGKQGDGYTF